These T cell receptor beta chains were read from a single sample in a study of blood T cell repertoires in COVID-19. TCRdb keeps only in-frame clones here, not all; method: immunoSEQ multiplex PCR. The sample lists some 54,000 clones; around 92% were seen once. Sequencing was performed on peripheral blood. Receptor source: a man older than 75 with active or convalescent COVID-19. Each CDR3 is given without its conserved first and last residue. Expanded clones get a size class; other rows say once, few or many, or leave the size out.

J,V,size,CDR3
TRBJ2-7,TRBV7-6,.,ASSLTPTGSSYEQY
TRBJ1-1,TRBV9,.,ASSPRQGFSDTEAF
TRBJ1-2,TRBV6-1,.,ASSEQGNYGYT
TRBJ2-5,TRBV14,.,ASSRLTGNQETQY
TRBJ2-7,TRBV19,.,ASSIRDSAAYEQY
TRBJ2-3,TRBV3-1/TRBV3-2,once,ASSHIRGPGDTQY
TRBJ1-1,TRBV30,.,ASAGTGGGEAF
TRBJ2-7,TRBV11-3,once,ASSRRAGQTYEQY
TRBJ1-6,TRBV25-1,.,ASSLQGSGNSPLH
TRBJ2-7,TRBV4-2,once,ASSQEAGGPNKQY
TRBJ2-5,TRBV27,.,ASSPGQGAGETQY
TRBJ2-1,TRBV25-1,once,ASSGPKTFSYNEQF
TRBJ2-7,TRBV5-1,.,ASSLASGTAGSYEQY
TRBJ2-1,TRBV9,few,ASSVKGLAVYNEQF
TRBJ1-5,TRBV19,few,ASSNRDQPQH
TRBJ2-3,TRBV11-2,.,ASSLDRGQTDTQY
TRBJ1-1,TRBV30,once,AWSVQDNTEAF
TRBJ2-3,TRBV7-2,once,ASTDGRRLAGGNTDTQY
TRBJ2-7,TRBV21-1,.,ASSSRDTPYEQY
TRBJ2-7,TRBV10-3,.,AISELNEQY
TRBJ1-6,TRBV5-1,.,ASSLAGDDSPLH
TRBJ1-1,TRBV7-2,once,ASSPYYGDAF
TRBJ2-7,TRBV27,.,ASSMYRDRVEQY
TRBJ1-4,TRBV6-1,.,ASSDGVANEKLF
TRBJ1-2,TRBV19,.,ASSIDVGQRGYT
TRBJ1-1,TRBV7-6,once,ASSLGAGLGMNTEAF
TRBJ1-1,TRBV19,.,ASSIRGPNTEAF
TRBJ2-1,TRBV7-8,once,ASSPPLTGVHYNEQF
TRBJ2-2,TRBV18,.,ASSPREMNTGELF
TRBJ2-5,TRBV4-2,.,ASSQVTQRQETQY
TRBJ2-1,TRBV7-2,.,ASTVRGTASNEQF
TRBJ2-3,TRBV7-2,.,ASSLASTSTDTQY
TRBJ2-3,TRBV7-9,.,ASSLIAGGSTDTQY
TRBJ1-1,TRBV7-2,few,ASSLGPGRTEAF
TRBJ1-2,TRBV4-1,.,ASSDSGNYGYT
TRBJ1-4,TRBV28,.,ASTQRGGGRRDEKLF
TRBJ1-5,TRBV27,.,ASGVGQGAQPQH
TRBJ2-5,TRBV7-3,once,ASSLMGSSQETQY
TRBJ2-2,TRBV5-1,few,ASSLDIRGFVF
TRBJ2-7,TRBV20-1,once,SASAASGGVYEQY
TRBJ1-6,TRBV7-9,.,ASSFTGDSPLH
TRBJ1-6,TRBV7-2,once,ASSPGISYNSPLH
TRBJ2-1,TRBV4-3,.,ASSQDRNRPYNEQF
TRBJ1-5,TRBV9,few,ASSVEGWGERAPQH
TRBJ2-1,TRBV2,.,ARSDRDNEQF
TRBJ2-2,TRBV2,.,ASRQVANTGELF
TRBJ2-3,TRBV13,once,ASSPPGTDTQY
TRBJ2-3,TRBV10-3,.,AISKQGRGTDTQY
TRBJ1-1,TRBV7-8,.,ASSRTGSTEAF
TRBJ2-7,TRBV21-1,few,ASSRDSFSYEQY
TRBJ2-1,TRBV7-9,.,ASSRTSVGDEQF
TRBJ2-3,TRBV9,.,AGARGSATDTQY
TRBJ2-1,TRBV6-2/TRBV6-3,.,ASSEGQGGPYNEQF
TRBJ2-5,TRBV18,once,ASSLTGAQETQY
TRBJ2-7,TRBV5-4,once,ASSSGLAGKRGEQY
TRBJ1-5,TRBV24-1,.,ATSDLAGGRDQPQH
TRBJ2-1,TRBV4-3,.,ASSRVGRDDNEQF
TRBJ1-6,TRBV29-1,.,SVRDSYNSPLH
TRBJ2-3,TRBV6-6,.,ASSYPSGTDTQY